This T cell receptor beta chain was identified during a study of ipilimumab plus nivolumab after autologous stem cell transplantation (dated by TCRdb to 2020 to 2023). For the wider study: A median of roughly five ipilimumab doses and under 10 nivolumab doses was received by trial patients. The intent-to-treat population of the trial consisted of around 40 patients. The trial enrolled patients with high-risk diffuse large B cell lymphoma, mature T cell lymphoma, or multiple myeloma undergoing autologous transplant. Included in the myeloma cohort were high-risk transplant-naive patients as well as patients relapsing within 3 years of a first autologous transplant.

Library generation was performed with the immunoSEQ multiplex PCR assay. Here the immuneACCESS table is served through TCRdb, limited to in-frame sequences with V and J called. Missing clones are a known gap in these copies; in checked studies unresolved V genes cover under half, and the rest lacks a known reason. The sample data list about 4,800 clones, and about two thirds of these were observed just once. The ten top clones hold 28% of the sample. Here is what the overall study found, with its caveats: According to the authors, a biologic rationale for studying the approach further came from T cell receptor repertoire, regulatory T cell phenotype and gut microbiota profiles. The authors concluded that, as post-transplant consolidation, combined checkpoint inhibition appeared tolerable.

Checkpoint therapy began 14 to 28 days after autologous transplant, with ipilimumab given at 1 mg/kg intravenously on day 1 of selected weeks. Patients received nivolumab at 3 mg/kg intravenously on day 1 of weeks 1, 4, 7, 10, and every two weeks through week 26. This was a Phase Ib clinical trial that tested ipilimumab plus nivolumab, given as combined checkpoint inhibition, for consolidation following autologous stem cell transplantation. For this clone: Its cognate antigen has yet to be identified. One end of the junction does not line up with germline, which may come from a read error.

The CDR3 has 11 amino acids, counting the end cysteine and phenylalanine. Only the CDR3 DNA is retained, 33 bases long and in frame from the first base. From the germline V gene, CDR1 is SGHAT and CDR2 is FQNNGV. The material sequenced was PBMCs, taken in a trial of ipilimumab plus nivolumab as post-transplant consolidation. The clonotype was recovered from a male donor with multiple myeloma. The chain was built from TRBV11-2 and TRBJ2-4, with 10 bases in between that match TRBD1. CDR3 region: CASSVGQGVHF. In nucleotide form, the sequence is TGTGCCAGCAGCGTCGGACAGGGGGTGCACTTC.